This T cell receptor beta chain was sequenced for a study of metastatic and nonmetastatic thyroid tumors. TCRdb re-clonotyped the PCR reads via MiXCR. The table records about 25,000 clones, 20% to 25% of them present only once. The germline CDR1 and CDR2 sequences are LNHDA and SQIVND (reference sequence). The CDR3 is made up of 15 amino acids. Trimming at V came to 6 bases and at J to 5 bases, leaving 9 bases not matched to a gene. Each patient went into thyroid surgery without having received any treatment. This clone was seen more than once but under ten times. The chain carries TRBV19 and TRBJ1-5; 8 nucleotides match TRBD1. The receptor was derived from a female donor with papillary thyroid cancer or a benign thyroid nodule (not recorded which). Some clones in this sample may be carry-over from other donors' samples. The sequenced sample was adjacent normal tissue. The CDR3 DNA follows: TGTGCCAGTAGCCGGGACAGGATTGTATATCAGCCCCAGCATTTT. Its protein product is CASSRDRIVYQPQHF.